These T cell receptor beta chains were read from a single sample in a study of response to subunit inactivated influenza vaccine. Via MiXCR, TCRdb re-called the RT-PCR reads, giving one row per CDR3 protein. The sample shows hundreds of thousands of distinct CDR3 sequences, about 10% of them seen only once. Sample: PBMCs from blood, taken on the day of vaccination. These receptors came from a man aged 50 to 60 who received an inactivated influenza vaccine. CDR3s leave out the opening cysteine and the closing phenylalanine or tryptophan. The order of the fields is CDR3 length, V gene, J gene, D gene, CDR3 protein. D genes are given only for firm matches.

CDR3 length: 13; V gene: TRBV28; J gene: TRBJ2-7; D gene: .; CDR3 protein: ASSLGTVSSYEQY
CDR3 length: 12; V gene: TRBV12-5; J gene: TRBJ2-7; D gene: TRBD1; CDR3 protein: ASGHRQGSYEQY
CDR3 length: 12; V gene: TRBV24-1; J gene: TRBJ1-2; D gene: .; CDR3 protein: ATSDSNTNYGYT
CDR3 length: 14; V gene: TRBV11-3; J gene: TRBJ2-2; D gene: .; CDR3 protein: ASSAREGVNTGELF
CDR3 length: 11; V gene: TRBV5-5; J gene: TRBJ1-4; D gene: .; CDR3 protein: ASSLDSQEKLF
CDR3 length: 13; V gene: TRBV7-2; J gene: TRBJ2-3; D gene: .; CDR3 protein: ASSLAPGMSDTQY
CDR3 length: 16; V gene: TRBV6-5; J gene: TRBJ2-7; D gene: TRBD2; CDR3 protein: ASSYSTLAGGRSYEQY
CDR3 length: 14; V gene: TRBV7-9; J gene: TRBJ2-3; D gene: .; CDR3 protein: ASSLATSSSTDTQY
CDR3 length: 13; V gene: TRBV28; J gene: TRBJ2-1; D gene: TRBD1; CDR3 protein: ASTQGQGGNNEQF
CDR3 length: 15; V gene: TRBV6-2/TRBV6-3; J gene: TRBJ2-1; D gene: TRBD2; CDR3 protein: ASSYSWRGGRMNEQF
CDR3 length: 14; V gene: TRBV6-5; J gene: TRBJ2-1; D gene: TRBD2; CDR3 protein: ASSYSISGGRNEQF
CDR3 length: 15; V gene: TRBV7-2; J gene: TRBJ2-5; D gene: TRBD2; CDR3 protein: ASSLSPTSGSFGTQY
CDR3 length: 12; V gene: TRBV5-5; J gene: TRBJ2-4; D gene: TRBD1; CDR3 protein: ASSLGTGVPIQY
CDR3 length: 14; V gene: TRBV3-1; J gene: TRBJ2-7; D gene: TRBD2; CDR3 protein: ASSQERLAGANEQY
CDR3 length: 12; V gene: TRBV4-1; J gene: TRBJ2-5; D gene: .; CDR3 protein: ASSQVLVQETQY
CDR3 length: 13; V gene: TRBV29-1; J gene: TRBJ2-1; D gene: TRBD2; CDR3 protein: SVLSGGGNYNEQF
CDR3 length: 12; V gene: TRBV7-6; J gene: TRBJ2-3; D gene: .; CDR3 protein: ASSLAVGTDTQY
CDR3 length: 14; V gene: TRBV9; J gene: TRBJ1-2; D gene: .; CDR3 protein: ASTLGGGRTNYGYT
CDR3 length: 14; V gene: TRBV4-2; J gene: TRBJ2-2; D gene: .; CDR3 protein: ASSQEPLTNTGELF
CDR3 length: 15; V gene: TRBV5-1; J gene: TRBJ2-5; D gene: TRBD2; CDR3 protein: ASSFGLAAINLKTQY
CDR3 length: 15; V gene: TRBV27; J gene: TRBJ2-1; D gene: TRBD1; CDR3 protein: ASSLNSLVGTVGEQF
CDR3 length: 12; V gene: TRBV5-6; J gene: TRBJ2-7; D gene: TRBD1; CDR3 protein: ASSLGMVPGQGN
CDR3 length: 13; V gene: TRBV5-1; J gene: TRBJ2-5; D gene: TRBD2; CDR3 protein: ASRVVAGSQETQY
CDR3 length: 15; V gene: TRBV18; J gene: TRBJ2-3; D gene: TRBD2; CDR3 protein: ASSNNLGLAGVDTQY
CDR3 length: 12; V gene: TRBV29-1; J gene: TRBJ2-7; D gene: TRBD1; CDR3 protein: SVLGGTGAREQY
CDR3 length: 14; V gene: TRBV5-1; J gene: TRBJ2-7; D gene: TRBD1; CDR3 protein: ASSRKPGQEAYEQY
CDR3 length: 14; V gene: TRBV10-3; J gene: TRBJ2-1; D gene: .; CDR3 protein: AIREKKEGSYNEQF
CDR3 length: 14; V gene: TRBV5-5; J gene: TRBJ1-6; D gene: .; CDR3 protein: ASSLMGGDYNSPLH
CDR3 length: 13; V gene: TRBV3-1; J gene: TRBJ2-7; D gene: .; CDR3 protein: ASSQGGDVTYEQY
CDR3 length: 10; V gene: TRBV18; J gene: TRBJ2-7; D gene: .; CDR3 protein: ASSPPPYEQY
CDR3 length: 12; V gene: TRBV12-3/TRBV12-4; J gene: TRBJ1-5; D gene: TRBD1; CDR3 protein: ASSERQGNQPQH
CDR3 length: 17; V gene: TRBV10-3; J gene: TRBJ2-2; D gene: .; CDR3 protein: AIRDPGHETPQNTGELF
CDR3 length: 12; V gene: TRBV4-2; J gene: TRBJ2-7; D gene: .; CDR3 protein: ASSQELHLYEQY
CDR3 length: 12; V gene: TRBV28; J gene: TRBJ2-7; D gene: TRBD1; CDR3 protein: ASSPPTGNHEQY
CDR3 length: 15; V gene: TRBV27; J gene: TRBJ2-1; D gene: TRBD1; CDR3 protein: ASSLINTGGAYNEQF
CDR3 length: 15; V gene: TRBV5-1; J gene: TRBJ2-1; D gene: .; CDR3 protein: ASSLGPRGLAYNEQF
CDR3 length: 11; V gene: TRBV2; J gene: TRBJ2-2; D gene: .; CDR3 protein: ASRYSQTGELF
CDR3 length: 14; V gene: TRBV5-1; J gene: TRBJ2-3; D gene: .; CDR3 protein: ASSLVLSRWTDTQY